A single sample is the source of the 17 T cell receptor beta chains below, sequenced in a study of cytomegalovirus exposure and HLA in healthy donors. A multiplex PCR was run with 60 Vbeta primers and 13 Jbeta primers. Some clones are missing from TCRdb's copy, which holds only in-frame ones; the method was immunoSEQ multiplex PCR. This sample has some 120,000 clones; 75% to 85% occur once, and the top ten carry around 3%. Sequencing input: PBMCs. These receptors were obtained from a woman aged 18-29 years in good health and CMV-seropositive.

This clone appeared once. CDR3 amino acids: CASSEFLGETQYF. The CDR3 coding sequence is TGTGCCAGCAGTGAATTCCTAGGAGAGACCCAGTACTTC. V and J are TRBV6-1 and TRBJ2-5; D gene uncertain. The CDR3 runs 13 residues. The V end lost 2 bases, the J end lost 4 bases, and 8 bases lay between the germline ends. From germline, CDR1 is MNHNS and CDR2 SASEGT.

J is TRBJ1-1 and V is TRBV21-1. TRBV21-1 is tagged as a pseudogene. The CDR3 totals 10 residues. The chain's CDR3 is CASGSGEAFF. CDR3 nucleotides: TGTGCCAGCGGGAGCGGAGAAGCTTTCTTT.

The J gene is TRBJ1-1, the V gene TRBV7-8; TRBD1 matches at 8 bases. Germline CDR1 reads SGHVS; CDR2 reads FQNEAQ. The V segment lost 5 bases and the J segment 5 bases; nucleotides outside the gene matches: 16. The length of the CDR3 is 17 residues. The CDR3 DNA reads as TGTGCCAGCAGCCCACTCCCAGGGCAGGGGGCGAAGACTGAAGCTTTCTTT. Its translation: CASSPLPGQGAKTEAFF.

V is TRBV11-2 and J is TRBJ2-5, with D perhaps matching TRBD2 (6 bases). This CDR3 spans 17 amino acids. The germline V gene has CDR1 SGHAT and CDR2 FQNNGV. Trimming took off 5 bases at V and 9 bases at J, with 28 bases between the two ends. The CDR3 is CASSLAPPGLGANAQYF. The CDR3 region has the DNA TGTGCCAGCAGCCTAGCCCCCCCGGGACTGGGAGCTAACGCCCAGTACTTC.

In this sample, this clone turned up many times. This chain joins TRBV25-1 and TRBJ2-2; TRBD1 matches at 9 bases. The CDR3 covers 18 residues. Germline assignment: CDR1 MGHDK and CDR2 SYGVNS. Germline trimming cut 2 bases from V and 2 bases from J; bases unmatched to any gene: 9. CDR3 sequence reads: CASSEAPTGGQNTGELFF. The CDR3 DNA follows: TGTGCCAGCAGTGAAGCGCCTACAGGGGGCCAAAACACCGGGGAGCTGTTTTTT.

The rearrangement links TRBV7-9 to TRBJ2-2, with D maybe TRBD1 (5 bases). CDR1 is SEHNR and CDR2 is FQNEAQ in the germline V gene (reference sequence). The ends were cut back, 4 bases at V and 5 bases at J, with 14 bases in the middle. The CDR3 covers 15 residues. The CDR3 loop reads CASSSLGAGTGELFF. Here the CDR3 DNA reads TGTGCCAGCAGCTCCTTAGGGGCAGGGACCGGGGAGCTGTTTTTT.

This clone was seen a few times. The chain joins TRBV6-5 to TRBJ1-5; D may be TRBD1 (5 bases). The V and J ends lost 6 bases and 3 bases respectively, with 15 bases between them. The CDR3 runs 15 residues. Looked up from germline, CDR1 is MNHEY and CDR2 is SVGAGI. CDR3 in amino acids: CASSPNRIINQPQHF. For the CDR3, the DNA is TGTGCCAGCAGCCCTAACAGGATTATCAATCAGCCCCAGCATTTT.

The rearrangement links TRBV6-5 to TRBJ1-5; D gene unclear. Deletions cut 11 bases from V and 2 bases from J, with 19 bases between. Germline V gene sequence: CDR1 MNHEY, CDR2 SVGAGI. The CDR3 length is 15 residues. CDR3 nucleotides: TGTGCCGGCCGGGGAACTGGAGGAGGCAATCAGCCCCAGCATTTT. Protein product: CAGRGTGGGNQPQHF.

This rearrangement joins TRBV6-5 to TRBJ2-3; perhaps TRBD1 as D (5 bases). The CDR3 is 15 residues long. Per germline, CDR1 MNHEY and CDR2 SVGAGI. Trimming took 7 bases from V and 1 from J, leaving 15 bases between them. The chain's CDR3 is CASTSRQGRTDTQYF. The CDR3 DNA reads as TGTGCCAGCACCTCCCGGCAGGGCCGCACAGATACGCAGTATTTT.

This rearrangement joins TRBV6-5 to TRBJ1-2; D perhaps matches TRBD1 (5 bases). CDR3 size: 14 residues. V lost 6 bases, J lost 8 bases, and 19 bases lay in between. Germline V gene data show CDR1 as MNHEY and CDR2 as SVGAGI. The CDR3 coding sequence is TGTGCCAGCAGGACAGTAAGTGCGACTGGAGGCTACACCTTC. Its translation is CASRTVSATGGYTF.

This chain joins TRBV2 and TRBJ2-1, with TRBD2 matching over 8 bases. In germline, CDR1 is SNHLY, CDR2 FYNNEI. This CDR3 is built from 13 residues. J lost 4 bases, V lost 6 bases, and 2 bases had no gene match. The DNA of the CDR3 is TGTGCCAGCAGCGGGGGGGCTTACAATGAGCAGTTCTTC. Translation: CASSGGAYNEQFF.

The gene calls are TRBV7-6 and TRBJ2-1; D not resolved. This CDR3 spans 12 amino acids. Germline loops: CDR1 SGHVS, CDR2 FNYEAQ. Trimming shortened V by 5 bases and J by 12 bases, and 14 bases separated the two germline ends. CDR3 sequence: CASSAHFQRQFF. The CDR3 nucleotides are TGTGCCAGCAGCGCCCACTTTCAGCGGCAGTTCTTC.

The chain links TRBV27 to TRBJ2-3; possible D gene TRBD2, 7 bases. Germline CDR1 is MNHEY and CDR2 is SMNVEV (reference sequence). The CDR3 is made up of 14 amino acids. V lost 5 bases, J lost 1 base, and 10 bases lay in between. Written as DNA, the CDR3 is TGTGCCAGCAGTCCGGGGGGCGGCACAGATACGCAGTATTTT. Amino acids: CASSPGGGTDTQYF.

This clone was seen a handful of times. V gene TRBV7-9 combines with J gene TRBJ1-3; D is ambiguous. The CDR3 totals 16 residues. Trimming cost V 1 base and J 7 bases, with 17 bases left between them. Per the germline V gene, CDR1 is SEHNR and CDR2 is FQNEAQ (reference sequence). CDR3 protein: CASSLGLRSERNTIYF. The CDR3 DNA reads TGTGCCAGCAGCTTAGGACTTAGGAGCGAAAGGAACACCATATATTTT. The entire variable domain, with the rest obtained from reference TRBV7-9 and TRBJ1-3, is as follows: DTGVSQNPRHKITKRGQNVTFRCDPISEHNRLYWYRQTLGQGPEFLTYFQNEAQLEKSRLLSDRFSAERPKGSFSTLEIQRTEQGDSAMYLCASSLGLRSERNTIYFGEGSWLTVV.

The chain joins TRBV28 to TRBJ2-7; D gene unclear. From germline, CDR1 is MDHEN and CDR2 SYDVKM. CDR3 length equals 14 residues. Between the trimmed V and J ends, which lost 6 bases and 0 bases, there was a span of 12 bases. The CDR3 sequence: CASRSGGNSYEQYF. CDR3 DNA sequence: TGTGCCAGCAGGTCGGGTGGCAACTCCTACGAGCAGTACTTC.

The rearrangement uses TRBV5-1 and TRBJ1-1; TRBD1 is a possible D gene (5 bases). The germline gives CDR1 SGHRS, CDR2 YFSETQ. This CDR3 spans 14 amino acids. Trimming removed 0 bases at V and 4 bases at J, with 10 bases between. The CDR3 here is CASSLAGESTEAFF. CDR3 nucleotide sequence: TGCGCCAGCAGCTTGGCGGGGGAGAGCACTGAAGCTTTCTTT.

V usage is TRBV5-1 and J usage is TRBJ2-5; perhaps TRBD2 as D (5 bases). The CDR3 is made up of 10 amino acids. CDR1 is SGHRS, CDR2 YFSETQ, per germline. With 7 bases removed from V and 4 bases from J, the gap between germline ends came to 5 bases. In nucleotides, the CDR3 is TGCGCCAGCGGAGGAGAGACCCAGTACTTC. The encoded protein is CASGGETQYF.